The 14 T cell receptor beta chains presented below share a single source sample, sequenced in a study of early T cells in non-severe SARS-CoV-2 infection. TCRdb itself ran the 5' RACE reads through MiXCR, one entry per CDR3 protein. The sample has about 61,000 distinct CDR3 sequences, roughly 10% seen once. The material sequenced was whole blood. All receptors come from an adult who was a healthcare worker with PCR-confirmed SARS-CoV-2 infection or an uninfected control (not recorded which).

The chain joins TRBV6-6 to TRBJ2-7, with D unclear. Per the germline V gene, CDR1 is MNHNY and CDR2 is SVGAGI (reference sequence). The length of the CDR3 is 15 residues. Trimming removed 6 bases from V and 2 bases from J, with 17 bases in between. CDR3: CASRVEREGTYEQYF. The CDR3 DNA follows: TGTGCCAGCAGGGTCGAAAGGGAAGGAACCTACGAGCAGTACTTC.

This clonotype was observed a handful of times. V gene TRBV10-3 combines with J gene TRBJ1-2; 10 positions match TRBD1. V trimming: 8 bases; J trimming: 7 bases; junction bases outside the gene matches: 7. The germline V gene has CDR1 ENHRY and CDR2 SYGVKD. The CDR3 totals 13 residues. In nucleotides, the CDR3 is TGTGCCATCGCGGGGACAGGGGTTGTTGGCTACACCTTC. Amino acids: CAIAGTGVVGYTF.

This clonotype has a count of ten or more. This chain links TRBV9 with TRBJ2-3, with 8 nucleotides matching TRBD1. Germline V gives CDR1 SGDLS, CDR2 YYNGEE. This CDR3 is 16 amino acids long. V dropped 3 bases and J dropped 1; count of bases not matched to a gene: 7. CDR3 in DNA: TGTGCCAGCAGCGAACGACAGGGGATCGGCACAGATACGCAGTATTTT. It codes for CASSERQGIGTDTQYF.

The rearrangement links TRBV29-1 to TRBJ1-1; possibly TRBD1 for D (5 bases). In germline, CDR1 is SQVTM, CDR2 ANQGSEA. Trimming left V 4 bases short and J 2 bases short, with 11 bases between. This CDR3 has 13 residues. CDR3 coding DNA: TGCAGCGTTGCGGCGGGGGGTAACACTGAAGCTTTCTTT. This gives the protein CSVAAGGNTEAFF.

This clonotype has ten or more counts. CDR3 DNA: TGTGCCAGCAGCTTACGAGGGGGAAACTATGGCTACACCTTC. This codes for CASSLRGGNYGYTF. The J gene is TRBJ1-2, the V gene TRBV7-9; maybe TRBD1 (6 bases). CDR3 length: 14 amino acids. Trimming pared 2 bases from V and 2 bases from J, leaving 9 bases between. The germline V gene encodes CDR1 SEHNR and CDR2 FQNEAQ (reference sequence).

In its sample, this clonotype was seen a few times. The rearrangement uses TRBV5-5 and TRBJ2-3; D call uncertain. Germline V lookup: CDR1 SGHKS, CDR2 YYEKEE (reference sequence). The CDR3 is made up of 13 amino acids. The V and J ends lost 6 bases and 6 bases respectively, with 14 bases between them. The CDR3 spells CASIAGFGDTQYF. The CDR3 bases are TGTGCCAGCATTGCAGGTTTCGGCGATACGCAGTATTTT.

This clonotype came up a few times. The chain is built from TRBV5-8 and TRBJ2-6; D could derive from TRBD1 or TRBD2 (5 bases each). The CDR3 has 15 amino acids. The V gene lost 3 bases and the J gene lost 0 bases, with 7 bases spanning the gap. Germline V gives CDR1 SGHTS, CDR2 YDEGEE. The CDR3 nucleotides are TGTGCCAGCAGCTGGGGGATCTCTGGGGCCAACGTCCTGACTTTC. Protein product: CASSWGISGANVLTF.

This clonotype was observed many times. V and J are TRBV5-4 and TRBJ2-7; 11 positions match TRBD1. Germline V gives CDR1 SGHNT, CDR2 YYREEE (reference sequence). The V segment lost 7 bases and the J segment 6 bases; nucleotides outside the gene matches: 9. The CDR3 has 14 amino acids. CDR3 residues: CASGPRTGGPEQYF. The CDR3 DNA reads as TGTGCCAGCGGGCCCCGGACAGGGGGCCCCGAGCAGTACTTC.

The table lists this clonotype with a few counts. This chain joins TRBV15 and TRBJ2-3; TRBD2 agrees at 7 bases. This CDR3 has 16 residues. V trimming: 0 bases; J trimming: 1 base; junction bases outside the gene matches: 4. Germline V CDR1 and CDR2: LNHNV, YYDKDF (reference sequence). CDR3 protein: CATSREQAGRTDTQYF. The CDR3 bases are TGTGCCACCAGCAGAGAGCAAGCGGGGCGCACAGATACGCAGTATTTT.

The sample holds a few counts of this clonotype. For the CDR3, the DNA is TGTGCCATCAGTGAGAGGGGACAGGCCGGGGAGCTGTTTTTT. This sequence encodes CAISERGQAGELFF. This chain uses TRBV10-3 with TRBJ2-2; the match to TRBD1 covers 8 bases. V lost 2 bases, J lost 6 bases, and 2 bases stayed unmatched. This CDR3 has 14 amino acids. The germline CDR1 and CDR2 sequences are ENHRY and SYGVKD.

This clonotype was picked up many times. The rearrangement joins TRBV6-1 to TRBJ1-2; 8 nucleotides match TRBD1. Trimming cost V 4 bases and J 8 bases; bases outside gene matches: 6. CDR1 and CDR2 from the germline V gene are MNHNS and SASEGT. The CDR3 contains 13 residues. The CDR3 coding sequence is TGTGCCAGCAGTGTGACAGGGGAATACGGCTACACCTTC. Protein sequence: CASSVTGEYGYTF.

The gene calls are TRBV12-3 or TRBV12-4 and TRBJ1-2; no reliable D call. The CDR3 contains 13 residues. The V end was cut by 1 base, the J end by 3 bases, with 6 bases between. CDR3 sequence (DNA): TGTGCCAGCAGTTTAGGAGTCGACTATGGCTACACCTTC. Translated: CASSLGVDYGYTF.

This clonotype was recorded at least ten times. The rearrangement joins TRBV27 to TRBJ2-1; perhaps TRBD2 as D (6 bases). CDR1 is MNHEY, CDR2 SMNVEV, per germline (reference sequence). CDR3 length: 15 amino acids. The ends were cut back, 3 bases at V and 2 bases at J, with 11 bases in the middle. CDR3 sequence (DNA): TGTGCCAGCAGTTTGGGGGGAAGGACCTACAATGAGCAGTTCTTC. As protein: CASSLGGRTYNEQFF.

As regards this clonotype: It may be a read error: a sequence one base away is much more abundant. The chain couples TRBV28 to TRBJ2-4; D is perhaps TRBD2 (6 bases). The CDR3 covers 14 residues. The germline V gene encodes CDR1 MDHEN and CDR2 SYDVKM. The CDR3 reads CAGSTWRGKNIQYF. The CDR3 nucleotides are TGTGCCGGCAGCACTTGGCGGGGCAAAAACATTCAGTACTTC.